The TCR beta chain described here comes from a study of human T cells and chemical hapten exposure (TCRdb year 2021). Notes on the research overall: For sensitization, 2% DPC in acetone was applied to a roughly 2 cm by roughly 2 cm area of upper inner arm skin. Throughout the approximately 25-week study period, patients were also given weekly therapeutic DPC doses on the scalp. Patch tests used Finn chambers with 0.01% DPC on the upper back, scored after 6 days by International Contact Dermatitis Research Group standards. Alopecia areata with under or over 50% scalp involvement, alopecia totalis and alopecia universalis were represented in the patient cohort, which was mostly female. Libraries were pooled for sequencing, and per-sample TCR yields varied mainly because of small differences in library volumes within the pool. Peripheral blood TCR repertoire changes were tracked in vivo in alopecia patients during primary and secondary sensitization to the hapten diphenylcyclopropenone (DPC). Blood was sampled from patients pre-sensitization (week 0) and at 2, 6 and about 24 weeks after DPC sensitization. For TCR sequencing, blood came from 25 to 30 alopecia patients at anywhere from one to four time points (pre-sensitization, 2, 6 and 24 weeks). The full study reports these points: Because all patients had alopecia, a presumed autoimmune disease, the immune response of the patients might differ from that of healthy individuals. DPC sensitization did not change the number of TCRs with a frequency above 1 in 1000, and there was no evidence of changes in global repertoire structure. Significantly more large CDR3 similarity clusters were formed by expanded TCRs than by pre-sensitization or healthy control sets, consistent with antigen-driven responses. The number of PT1 expanded TCRs positively correlated with patch test score, significant at thresholds 8, 16 and 32 but not 4. After repeated subsampling, changes were observed in the strength of the expansion versus patch-test correlation and in the threshold at which the correlation became significant.

According to the study, the label for this sample's time point signals: pre-sensitization, week 0. This specimen's treatment or condition label, per the study, means: therapeutic diphenylcyclopropenone sensitization with weekly scalp DPC. Blood at each patch-test visit was drawn before the patch test was applied. Eligible patients were aged 18 to 70, diagnosed with alopecia, deemed suitable for DPC therapy, and excluded if pregnant. Total RNA was isolated from unfractionated whole blood collected in Tempus Blood RNA tubes. Libraries were made using RACE. For sequencing, a NextSeq 500 was employed. Library preparation attached unique molecular identifiers to individual cDNA molecules for quantitative, reproducible TCR counting. Both TCR alpha and TCR beta chains were sequenced from each blood RNA sample. For the original study's pipeline: The median number of TCRs per sample was around 96,000, ranging from roughly 23,224 to 690,600. V, J and CDR3 annotation of the TCR reads was carried out using the Decombinator software suite. For the PS versus PT1 abundance plots, all samples were subsampled to the same number of TCRs (28,000). TCRs were defined as expanded if absent before sensitization and observed at least eight times at the 2-week time point. Starting from the raw public reads, TCRdb applied fastp trimming at Q25, assembled clones with MiXCR and retained in-frame beta chains. Each entry is one CDR3 protein sequence, shown with its most common DNA and genes. These V and J calls derive from TCRdb rather than the authors' analysis. The sample records roughly 120,000 distinct CDR3 sequences, about 13% of which are singletons. The top ten clonotypes cover 2.5% to 3% of the sample.

As encoded in the germline V gene, CDR1 is MNHEY while CDR2 is SVGEGT. Relative to germline, V is 2 bases shorter and J is 3 bases shorter, with 14 bases between their ends. Including cysteine and phenylalanine, the CDR3 has 16 amino acids. The retained sequence is limited to the CDR3, 48 bases, with the frame set at the first base. Notes on this clonotype: Its cognate antigen has yet to be identified. It has no much larger one-base neighbor in the sample; base qualities were not kept.

Recombination linked TRBV6-2 or TRBV6-3 to TRBJ1-5; TRBD1 is possibly the D segment (5 matching bases). The source is a woman aged 18-30 years with alopecia areata. Some clones in this sample may be carry-over from other donors' samples. The sequencing here drew on whole blood, taken in connection with sensitization to the hapten diphenylcyclopropenone (DPC). The base sequence is TGTGCCAGCAGTTACCTGACAGACACCTACAATCAGCCCCAGCATTTT. This is translated as CASSYLTDTYNQPQHF.